This is a list of T cell receptor beta chains from one sample in a study of vaccination and CD4 T cells after COVID-19. One entry per CDR3 protein results from TCRdb running MiXCR on the PCR reads. The sample contains roughly 20,000 distinct CDR3 sequences, roughly 40% of which appear only once. Antigens for these TCRs are unknown. The sequencing used CD4+ T cells from blood, cultured in vitro, collected about 7 months after SARS-CoV-2 vaccination. These receptors originate from a human donor who had recovered from COVID-19. Each CDR3 is given with its conserved first and last residue. D genes are given only for firm matches. Some rows have no size entry. The others give once, few or many, or a class for an expanded clone.

d_call	v_call	clone_size	j_call	cdr3_aa	cdr3_nt
TRBD1	TRBV16	.	TRBJ2-7	CASSARDRPYEQYF	TGTGCCAGCAGCGCCCGGGACAGGCCCTACGAGCAGTACTTC
TRBD2	TRBV20-1	once	TRBJ2-1	CSAPRRRGSSYNEQFF	TGCAGTGCTCCCCGGCGGCGGGGGAGCTCCTACAATGAGCAGTTCTTC
.	TRBV7-9	few	TRBJ2-3	CASSIWGDTQYF	TGTGCCAGCAGCATTTGGGGGGATACGCAGTATTTT
.	TRBV6-1	.	TRBJ2-5	CASRRGPGETQYF	TGTGCCAGCAGGAGGGGCCCTGGGGAGACCCAGTACTTC
TRBD2	TRBV20-1	.	TRBJ2-1	CSAGSGLTYNEQFF	TGCAGTGCTGGGTCGGGACTAACTTACAATGAGCAGTTCTTC
TRBD2	TRBV28	.	TRBJ2-3	CASSTRTGTSGRDDTDTQYF	TGTGCCAGCAGTACCCGAACCGGGACTAGCGGGAGGGACGACACAGATACGCAGTATTTT
TRBD2	TRBV29-1	.	TRBJ2-3	CSASIAGGPADTQYF	TGCAGCGCATCGATAGCGGGAGGGCCGGCAGATACGCAGTATTTT
TRBD1	TRBV7-9	.	TRBJ1-1	CASSLVGTANTEAFF	TGTGCCAGCAGCTTAGTCGGGACAGCGAACACTGAAGCTTTCTTT
TRBD1	TRBV28	few	TRBJ2-7	CASRETGASYEQYF	TGTGCCAGCAGAGAAACAGGGGCCTCCTACGAGCAGTACTTC
.	TRBV6-1	few	TRBJ2-3	CASSEWHTTDTQYF	TGTGCCAGCAGTGAATGGCACACCACAGATACGCAGTATTTT
.	TRBV7-9	few	TRBJ2-3	CASSTLRGLTDTQYF	TGTGCCAGCAGCACTCTCCGGGGTCTCACAGATACGCAGTATTTT
.	TRBV6-5	.	TRBJ2-5	CASSYPGHGWDQETQYF	TGTGCCAGCAGTTACCCCGGTCATGGTTGGGATCAAGAGACCCAGTACTTC
.	TRBV28	.	TRBJ2-7	CASSLFDTYTGEQYF	TGTGCCAGCAGTTTATTCGACACCTACACTGGCGAGCAGTACTTC
.	TRBV20-1	.	TRBJ2-7	CSASLLGYEQYF	TGCAGTGCTAGCCTTTTGGGCTACGAGCAGTACTTC
.	TRBV6-5	.	TRBJ2-1	CASSYKAPSNEQFF	TGTGCCAGCAGTTACAAAGCGCCCTCCAATGAGCAGTTCTTC
TRBD1	TRBV5-1	.	TRBJ2-7	CASSFTGGGHPREQYF	TGCGCCAGCAGCTTTACAGGGGGCGGGCATCCTAGGGAGCAGTACTTC
.	TRBV6-2/TRBV6-3	.	TRBJ2-3	CASSYWTDTQYF	TGTGCCAGCAGCTATTGGACAGATACGCAGTATTTT
.	TRBV6-2/TRBV6-3	.	TRBJ1-5	CASSYWGNQPQHF	TGTGCCAGCAGTTACTGGGGCAATCAGCCCCAGCATTTT
TRBD2	TRBV28	few	TRBJ2-3	CASIPSGRTDTQYF	TGTGCCAGCATTCCTAGCGGGAGGACAGATACGCAGTATTTT
TRBD2	TRBV28	once	TRBJ2-7	CASSLAGGTYEQYF	TGTGCCAGCAGTTTGGCGGGAGGTACCTACGAGCAGTACTTC
.	TRBV6-2/TRBV6-3	once	TRBJ2-7	CASSTVDRDYFEYF	TGTGCCAGCAGCACGGTGGACAGGGACTACTTTGAGTACTTC
TRBD1	TRBV27	.	TRBJ2-3	CASSLFDRVSTDTQYF	TGTGCCAGCAGTTTATTCGACAGGGTTAGCACAGATACGCAGTATTTT
TRBD1	TRBV11-2	few	TRBJ2-7	CASSWGQAPSYEQYF	TGTGCCAGCAGCTGGGGACAGGCGCCCTCCTACGAGCAGTACTTC
TRBD1	TRBV18	.	TRBJ2-5	CASSEGGAETQYF	TGTGCCAGCTCAGAAGGGGGCGCGGAGACCCAGTACTTC
.	TRBV6-2/TRBV6-3	.	TRBJ2-7	CASSYILTYEQYF	TGTGCCAGCAGTTACATTCTAACTTACGAGCAGTACTTC
.	TRBV29-1	.	TRBJ2-5	CSVVGGERRETQYF	TGCAGCGTTGTGGGCGGGGAGCGGAGGGAGACCCAGTACTTC
TRBD2	TRBV7-9	few	TRBJ2-7	CASSWDYSYEQYF	TGTGCCAGCAGCTGGGACTACTCCTACGAGCAGTACTTC
TRBD2	TRBV18	.	TRBJ2-5	CASSRNSGTVGETQYF	TGTGCCAGCTCGCGGAATAGCGGGACGGTCGGGGAGACCCAGTACTTC
.	TRBV6-1	.	TRBJ1-1	CASLNTEAFF	TGTGCCAGCTTGAACACTGAAGCTTTCTTT
.	TRBV5-1	.	TRBJ2-7	CASSLRSSYEQYF	TGCGCCAGCAGCTTGAGGTCTTCCTACGAGCAGTACTTC
.	TRBV7-9	.	TRBJ2-3	CASSLSGATDTQYF	TGTGCCAGCAGCTTAAGTGGGGCCACAGATACGCAGTATTTT
.	TRBV28	.	TRBJ2-2	CASSFQGLGQGSTGELFF	TGTGCCAGCAGTTTCCAAGGTTTAGGGCAGGGGAGCACCGGGGAGCTGTTTTTT
.	TRBV28	.	TRBJ1-2	CASRVPSGLVGYTF	TGTGCCAGCAGGGTCCCATCAGGTCTCGTGGGCTACACCTTC
.	TRBV7-3	.	TRBJ2-1	CASSALSYNEQFF	TGTGCCAGCAGCGCACTATCCTACAATGAGCAGTTCTTC
.	TRBV20-1	.	TRBJ1-1	CSALGRMNTEAFF	TGCAGTGCCCTGGGACGGATGAACACTGAAGCTTTCTTT
TRBD2	TRBV20-1	.	TRBJ2-7	CSARERLAGPYEQYF	TGCAGTGCTAGAGAGCGTCTAGCGGGACCCTACGAGCAGTACTTC
.	TRBV19	.	TRBJ1-2	CASTQSGAYGYTF	TGTGCCAGTACCCAATCCGGAGCCTATGGCTACACCTTC
.	TRBV5-4	.	TRBJ1-2	CASHDETTRFGYTF	TGTGCCAGCCACGACGAAACAACCCGGTTCGGCTACACCTTC
.	TRBV28	.	TRBJ2-2	CASSVLDGAGTGELFF	TGTGCCAGCAGTGTACTGGACGGCGCAGGGACCGGGGAGCTGTTTTTT
.	TRBV6-6	.	TRBJ2-3	CASLSGQPTDTQYF	TGTGCCAGCCTATCCGGGCAGCCCACAGATACGCAGTATTTT
TRBD1	TRBV4-1	.	TRBJ2-7	CASSQGLPDRGRYEQYF	TGCGCCAGCAGCCAAGGCCTCCCGGACAGGGGGCGGTACGAGCAGTACTTC
.	TRBV24-1	medium-sized	TRBJ2-5	CATSDWEQETQYF	TGTGCCACCAGTGATTGGGAGCAAGAGACCCAGTACTTC
.	TRBV18	.	TRBJ1-6	CASSRADNSPLHF	TGTGCCAGCTCTCGGGCAGATAATTCACCCCTCCACTTT
TRBD2	TRBV10-3	few	TRBJ2-7	CAIREGLSYEQYF	TGTGCCATCCGGGAGGGACTCTCCTACGAGCAGTACTTC
TRBD1	TRBV6-5	.	TRBJ2-3	CASSYGTGDTDTQYF	TGTGCCAGCAGTTACGGGACAGGGGACACAGATACGCAGTATTTT
TRBD2	TRBV7-9	few	TRBJ2-7	CASSLRGSVAGVHEQYF	TGTGCCAGCAGCTTGCGCGGATCGGTAGCGGGAGTTCACGAGCAGTACTTC
.	TRBV6-2/TRBV6-3	once	TRBJ2-1	CASSYYRRPDEQFF	TGTGCCAGCAGTTACTACCGGCGTCCCGATGAGCAGTTCTTC
.	TRBV28	few	TRBJ2-1	CASSFYRGYNEQFF	TGTGCCAGCAGTTTTTACCGGGGCTACAATGAGCAGTTCTTC
.	TRBV29-1	.	TRBJ2-3	CSCLGYTDTQYF	TGCAGCTGTCTGGGCTACACAGATACGCAGTATTTT
.	TRBV28	.	TRBJ2-7	CASSFWLKQSSYEQYF	TGTGCCAGCAGTTTTTGGTTGAAACAGTCGAGCTACGAGCAGTACTTC
.	TRBV15	few	TRBJ1-6	CATSREAPGLTSPLHF	TGTGCCACCAGCAGAGAAGCCCCGGGCCTTACCTCACCCCTCCACTTT
.	TRBV10-3	once	TRBJ2-7	CATRSRGGDEQYF	TGTGCCACCCGATCGAGAGGGGGGGACGAGCAGTACTTC
.	TRBV7-9	few	TRBJ2-7	CASRAEGGEQYF	TGTGCCAGCAGGGCGGAGGGAGGCGAGCAGTACTTC